The 14 T cell receptor beta chains in this list originate from one sample, sequenced in a study of blood T cell repertoires in COVID-19. This table comes from immunoSEQ multiplex PCR, and its TCRdb copy is limited to in-frame clones, with some not included. The repertoire consists of about 170,000 clones, with about 91% occurring once and the leading ten covering around 1.5%. Sequenced material: peripheral blood. These receptors were collected from a woman in her fifties or sixties with acute or convalescent COVID-19.

This clone was detected only once. The chain recombines TRBV19 with TRBJ1-5; a possible D gene is TRBD1 (5 bases). This CDR3 is built from 15 residues. CDR1 and CDR2 from the germline V gene are LNHDA and SQIVND (reference sequence). V lost 5 bases and J lost 2, with 13 bases in between. CDR3 bases: TGTGCCAGTAGTCTGACCAGGGATCGCAATCAGCCCCAGCATTTT. Its protein is CASSLTRDRNQPQHF.

V usage is TRBV18 and J usage is TRBJ1-4; TRBD1 matches 11 bases. The CDR3 covers 15 residues. Per germline, CDR1 KGHSH and CDR2 LQKENI. The V segment lost 3 bases and the J segment 6 bases; nucleotides outside the gene matches: 3. The CDR3 region is CASSPRDRGDEKLFF. The CDR3 nucleotides are TGTGCCAGCTCACCGCGGGACAGGGGGGATGAAAAACTGTTTTTT.

This chain uses TRBV3-1 (or the pseudogene TRBV3-2) with TRBJ2-1; 7 bases are a match to TRBD1. Looked up from germline, CDR1 is LGHDT and CDR2 is YNNKEL (reference sequence). With 2 bases clipped from V and 7 bases from J, the junction kept 2 bases outside the gene matches. The CDR3 has 13 amino acids. The CDR3 DNA reads as TGTGCCAGCAGCCAACAGACAGGGAATGAGCAGTTCTTC. The encoded protein is CASSQQTGNEQFF.

The V gene is TRBV4-2, the J gene TRBJ2-1; the D gene is possibly TRBD2 (5 bases). V gave up 2 bases and J gave up 0 bases, with 11 bases separating them. Germline loops: CDR1 LGHNA, CDR2 YNFKEQ. CDR3 length: 16 residues. CDR3 in amino acids: CASSQIRTSSYNEQFF. The CDR3 nucleotides read TGTGCCAGCAGCCAAATACGGACTTCCTCCTACAATGAGCAGTTCTTC.

The rearrangement uses TRBV3-1 (or the pseudogene TRBV3-2) and TRBJ2-7, with 8 nucleotides matching TRBD2. V lost 2 bases, J lost 4 bases, and 1 base stayed unmatched. CDR3 length: 13 residues. Germline CDR1 and CDR2: LGHDT and YNNKEL (reference sequence). The CDR3 sequence: CASSQRGGYEQYF. Here the CDR3 DNA reads TGTGCCAGCAGCCAACGGGGGGGTTACGAGCAGTACTTC.

The rearrangement links TRBV11-2 to TRBJ1-2; D call uncertain. This CDR3 contains 13 residues. The germline V gene encodes CDR1 SGHAT and CDR2 FQNNGV. V was clipped by 2 bases and J by 1 base, with 5 bases between them. CDR3 nucleotides: TGTGCCAGCAGCTTACAACTTAACTATGGCTACACCTTC. Translation: CASSLQLNYGYTF.

The chain carries TRBV4-1 and TRBJ1-4; 9 positions agree with TRBD1. Germline assignment: CDR1 MGHRA and CDR2 YSYEKL. This CDR3 region has 18 residues. The V gene end was trimmed by 0 bases and the J gene end by 7 bases; junction bases not matched to a gene: 12. The CDR3 region is CASSQDHGGQGGFEKLFF. CDR3 sequence (DNA): TGCGCCAGCAGCCAAGATCATGGGGGACAGGGAGGGTTTGAAAAACTGTTTTTT.

The DNA of the CDR3 is TGTGCCTGGAGTGACAGTTCAGCCAAAAACATTCAGTACTTC. Protein sequence: CAWSDSSAKNIQYF. The chain links TRBV30 to TRBJ2-4; D remains unclear. The V gene lost 1 base and the J gene lost 0 bases, with 7 bases spanning the gap. Germline V gives CDR1 GTSNPN, CDR2 SVGIG (reference sequence). This CDR3 comprises 14 residues. Looking up the rest from reference TRBV30 and TRBJ2-4 gives the full variable domain: SQTIHQWPATLVQPVGSPLSLECTVEGTSNPNLYWYRQAAGRGLQLLFYSVGIGQISSEVPQNLSASRPQDRQFILSSKKLLLSDSGFYLCAWSDSSAKNIQYFGAGTRLSVL.

The CDR3 nucleotides read TGTGCCACCAGTGATTTGCGAGTGCCCGGGGAGCTGTTTTTT. It translates to CATSDLRVPGELFF. The V gene is TRBV24-1, the J gene TRBJ2-2; unclear D gene. The CDR3 sequence is 14 residues long. CDR1 and CDR2 from the germline V gene are KGHDR and SFDVKD. The ends were cut back, 0 bases at V and 6 bases at J, with 7 bases in the middle.

This chain connects TRBV7-9 to TRBJ1-3, with D possibly TRBD1 on 5 matching bases. Germline CDR1 reads SEHNR; CDR2 reads FQNEAQ (reference sequence). The V gene lost 5 bases and the J gene lost 2 bases, with 16 bases spanning the gap. The CDR3 is made up of 16 amino acids. CDR3 in amino acids: CASSGDLVLPGNTIYF. DNA for the CDR3: TGTGCCAGCAGCGGGGACTTGGTCCTCCCTGGAAACACCATATATTTT. Variable domain in full (rest from reference TRBV7-9 and TRBJ1-3): DTGVSQNPRHKITKRGQNVTFRCDPISEHNRLYWYRQTLGQGPEFLTYFQNEAQLEKSRLLSDRFSAERPKGSFSTLEIQRTEQGDSAMYLCASSGDLVLPGNTIYFGEGSWLTVV.

This chain uses TRBV11-3 with TRBJ2-3; 15 nucleotides match TRBD2. V lost 4 bases to trimming and J lost 0 bases; unmatched junction nucleotides: 8. Per germline, CDR1 SGHNT and CDR2 YENEEA. The CDR3 is made up of 19 amino acids. The DNA for the CDR3 is TGTGCCAGCAGCTCCTCCGGGACTAGCGGGGGGACTAGCACAGATACGCAGTATTTT. It encodes CASSSSGTSGGTSTDTQYF.

The chain couples TRBV5-1 to TRBJ1-2; 8 bases map to TRBD1. The germline CDR1 and CDR2 sequences are SGHRS and YFSETQ. This CDR3 region has 12 residues. Trimming cost V 0 bases and J 13 bases; bases outside gene matches: 5. The DNA for the CDR3 is TGCGCCAGCAGCTTGGATGGGACAGGAACCACCTTC. Translated: CASSLDGTGTTF.

This chain connects TRBV4-2 to TRBJ1-2; D gene ambiguous. The length of the CDR3 is 14 residues. The germline V gene has CDR1 LGHNA and CDR2 YNFKEQ. V lost 0 bases, J lost 1 base, and 6 bases lay in between. This chain's CDR3 is CASSQERSNYGYTF. As DNA, the CDR3 is TGTGCCAGCAGCCAAGAAAGGAGTAACTATGGCTACACCTTC.

This chain uses TRBV30 with TRBJ1-4, with 7 nucleotides matching TRBD1. CDR3 length: 14 residues. Germline CDR1 is GTSNPN and CDR2 is SVGIG (reference sequence). V trimming: 7 bases; J trimming: 0 bases; junction bases outside the gene matches: 5. The CDR3 loop reads CASRGTATNEKLFF. Here the CDR3 DNA reads TGTGCCTCGAGGGGGACAGCAACTAATGAAAAACTGTTTTTT.